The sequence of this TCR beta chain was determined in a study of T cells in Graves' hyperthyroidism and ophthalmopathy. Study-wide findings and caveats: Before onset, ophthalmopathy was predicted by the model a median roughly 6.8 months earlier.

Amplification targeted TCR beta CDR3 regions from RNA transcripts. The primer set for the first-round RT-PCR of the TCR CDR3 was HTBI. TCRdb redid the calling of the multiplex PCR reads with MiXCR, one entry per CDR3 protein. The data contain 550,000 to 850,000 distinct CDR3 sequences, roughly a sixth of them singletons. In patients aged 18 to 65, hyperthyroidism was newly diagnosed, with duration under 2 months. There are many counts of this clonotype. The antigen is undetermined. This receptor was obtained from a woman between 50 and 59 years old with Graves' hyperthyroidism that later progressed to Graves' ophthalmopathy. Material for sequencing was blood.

CDR3 sequence reads: CASSLVATNSNQPQHF. DNA for the CDR3: TGCGCCAGCAGCTTGGTGGCAACAAATAGCAATCAGCCCCAGCATTTT. The chain recombines TRBV5-1 with TRBJ1-5, with D uncertain. V was clipped by 0 bases and J by 0 bases, with 10 bases between them. Germline CDR1 reads SGHRS; CDR2 reads YFSETQ. The CDR3 totals 16 residues. The whole variable domain, remainder taken from reference TRBV5-1 and TRBJ1-5, is KAGVTQTPRYLIKTRGQQVTLSCSPISGHRSVSWYQQTPGQGLQFLFEYFSETQRNKGNFPGRFSGRQFSNSRSEMNVSTLELGDSALYLCASSLVATNSNQPQHFGDGTRLSIL.